One and the same sample provided the 13 T cell receptor beta chains below, sequenced in a study of T cells after yellow fever vaccination. TCRdb called the 5' RACE reads again in MiXCR, with one record for every CDR3 protein. The sample yields 95,000 to 150,000 distinct CDR3 sequences, roughly 9% seen once. This sample comprised CD8+ T cells sorted from PBMCs, obtained on the day of the yellow fever booster vaccination. All receptors come from a young man who received the YFV17D yellow fever vaccine.

The chain uses TRBV6-5 and TRBJ2-7; 7 bases are a match to TRBD1. In germline, CDR1 is MNHEY, CDR2 SVGAGI. J gave up 9 bases and V 1 base, and 3 bases lay outside the gene matches. This CDR3 contains 12 residues. The CDR3 here is CASSYLQGPQYF. Here the CDR3 DNA reads TGTGCCAGCAGTTACTTACAGGGGCCGCAGTACTTC.

This clonotype came up many times. The chain joins TRBV18 to TRBJ1-5, with 9 bases matching TRBD1. The junction had 6 bases not matched to a gene; V was cut back by 2 bases and J by 7 bases. Germline CDR1 KGHSH, CDR2 LQKENI. The CDR3 covers 15 residues. Written as DNA, the CDR3 is TGTGCCAGCTCACCAGGGACAGGGATTTGGCAGCCCCAGCATTTT. It is translated as CASSPGTGIWQPQHF.

This clonotype was seen at least ten times. J is TRBJ2-6 and V is TRBV12-3 or TRBV12-4, with TRBD2 identical over 10 bases. The CDR3 is 17 residues long. With V trimmed by 7 bases and J by 0 bases, 6 bases remained unmatched. The CDR3 DNA reads TGTGCCAGCACCAATGGACTAGCGGTCTCTGGGGCCAACGTCCTGACTTTC. This sequence encodes CASTNGLAVSGANVLTF.

This clonotype was seen a handful of times. The gene calls are TRBV3-1 and TRBJ2-7, with unresolved D. Germline CDR1 LGHDT, CDR2 YNNKEL (reference sequence). V lost 8 bases, J lost 0 bases, and 11 bases lay in between. The CDR3 is 13 amino acids. The DNA of the CDR3 is TGTGCCAGCGCCCTCACTGGCTCCTACGAGCAGTACTTC. Translating it yields CASALTGSYEQYF.

V is TRBV2 and J is TRBJ2-1; TRBD1 matches 8 bases. The V segment lost 2 bases and the J segment 7 bases; nucleotides outside the gene matches: 4. Germline CDR1 SNHLY, CDR2 FYNNEI. This CDR3 is built from 14 residues. The CDR3 reads CASSEFQGANEQFF. In DNA form, the CDR3 reads TGTGCCAGCAGTGAATTCCAGGGGGCGAATGAGCAGTTCTTC.

The rearrangement uses TRBV6-2 or TRBV6-3 and TRBJ2-2; a possible D gene is TRBD2 (7 bases). Trimming shortened V by 5 bases and J by 4 bases, and 17 bases separated the two germline ends. The CDR3 is 16 amino acids. The germline CDR1 and CDR2 sequences are MNHEY and SVGEGT. In DNA form, the CDR3 reads TGTGCCAGCAGTAGGGGTTGGCGGGGGCTCACCGGGGAGCTGTTTTTT. Translated, it gives CASSRGWRGLTGELFF.

This clonotype was observed a handful of times. The chain recombines TRBV9 with TRBJ1-1; D ambiguous. Trimming removed 0 bases at V and 5 bases at J, with 5 bases between. The CDR3 is made up of 12 amino acids. Per germline, CDR1 SGDLS and CDR2 YYNGEE. In nucleotides, the CDR3 is TGTGCCAGCAGCGTAGGGGAGACTGAAGCTTTCTTT. Protein sequence: CASSVGETEAFF.

This chain joins TRBV20-1 and TRBJ2-1; tentative D call: TRBD2 (5 bases). This CDR3 is built from 16 residues. V was cut by 6 bases and J by 1 base, with 19 bases left in between. Germline CDR1 DFQATT, CDR2 SNEGSKA (reference sequence). Here the CDR3 DNA reads TGCAGTGCCTGGGAAGAGGGTCCCGGATCCTACAATGAGCAGTTCTTC. Translation: CSAWEEGPGSYNEQFF.

This clonotype was found a few times. The J gene is TRBJ2-5, the V gene TRBV20-1, with TRBD2 identical over 8 bases. J gave up 4 bases and V 3 bases, and 7 bases lay outside the gene matches. The CDR3 runs 14 residues. Germline loops: CDR1 DFQATT, CDR2 SNEGSKA (reference sequence). The CDR3 reads CSASVSGVRETQYF. CDR3 bases: TGCAGTGCTAGTGTTAGCGGGGTCCGAGAGACCCAGTACTTC.

The V call is TRBV4-2, the J call TRBJ2-5; D remains ambiguous. Germline assignment: CDR1 LGHNA and CDR2 YNFKEQ. This CDR3 contains 11 residues. Trimming stripped 1 base from V and 7 bases from J, with 4 bases between. For the CDR3, the DNA is TGTGCCAGCAGCCAAGGTCGGACCCAGTACTTC. Amino acid sequence: CASSQGRTQYF.

This clonotype was detected only a few times. CDR3 sequence: CASSYHGAYEQYF. DNA for the CDR3: TGTGCCAGCAGTTACCACGGGGCGTACGAGCAGTACTTC. The J gene is TRBJ2-7, the V gene TRBV6-2 or TRBV6-3, with D perhaps matching TRBD1 or TRBD2 (5 bases each). V gave up 2 bases and J gave up 4 bases, with 9 bases separating them. The germline V gene encodes CDR1 MNHEY and CDR2 SVGEGT. The CDR3 covers 13 residues.

The chain recombines TRBV13 with TRBJ1-1; no clear D. The ends were cut back, 0 bases at V and 1 base at J, with 9 bases in the middle. CDR1 is PRHDT, CDR2 FYEKMQ, per germline (reference sequence). CDR3 size: 15 residues. CDR3 bases: TGTGCCAGCAGCTTAGGCCTCGGGGAGAACACTGAAGCTTTCTTT. It specifies CASSLGLGENTEAFF.

The chain combines TRBV15 with TRBJ1-1; 8 bases are shared with TRBD1. The CDR3 extends over 14 amino acids. With V trimmed by 5 bases and J by 8 bases, 10 bases remained unmatched. Per germline, CDR1 LNHNV and CDR2 YYDKDF (reference sequence). The CDR3 nucleotides are TGTGCCACCAGCCCCCGTTTCTCAGGGGGCGAAGCTTTCTTT. Translation gives CATSPRFSGGEAFF.